A selection of T cell receptor beta chains follows, all from one sample in a study of Ad26.COV2.S vaccination and SARS-CoV-2 variants. The table came from immunoSEQ multiplex PCR; TCRdb's copy has only in-frame clones and leaves some out. The sample yields roughly 350,000 clones, around 87% seen once. The sample consisted of peripheral blood, taken in a trial of Ad26.COV2.S vaccine versus placebo. These receptors were taken from a person aged 18-65 years who received the Ad26.COV2.S COVID-19 vaccine or a placebo. Both conserved end residues are part of each CDR3.

J gene: TRBJ1-4
V gene: TRBV9
CDR3 protein: CASSVEGDPTNEKLFF

J gene: TRBJ2-3
V gene: TRBV5-1
CDR3 protein: CASSLPSGGFTDTQYF

J gene: TRBJ1-5
V gene: TRBV9
CDR3 protein: CAHPDWTGRWCQPQHF

J gene: TRBJ1-1
V gene: TRBV5-1
CDR3 protein: CASSLSGRFDPEAFF

J gene: TRBJ2-2
V gene: TRBV9
CDR3 protein: CASSVPEAGGELFF

J gene: TRBJ2-3
V gene: TRBV11-3
CDR3 protein: CASSPIGSLDTQYF

J gene: TRBJ2-5
V gene: TRBV11-3
CDR3 protein: CASSQRSSGGQQETQYF

J gene: TRBJ1-1
V gene: TRBV12-5
CDR3 protein: CASGSIVNTEAFF

J gene: TRBJ2-3
V gene: TRBV7-2
CDR3 protein: CASSSRLDTTDTQYF

J gene: TRBJ2-2
V gene: TRBV5-6
CDR3 protein: CASLGTGELFF

J gene: TRBJ2-6
V gene: TRBV7-3
CDR3 protein: CASSLGGPGANVLTF

J gene: TRBJ1-3
V gene: TRBV2
CDR3 protein: CASSGGLGNTIYF

J gene: TRBJ2-3
V gene: TRBV13
CDR3 protein: CASSLGAGGTDTQYF

J gene: TRBJ2-5
V gene: TRBV5-1
CDR3 protein: CASAWSRQGDETQYF

J gene: TRBJ2-4
V gene: TRBV4-2
CDR3 protein: CASSQVWPVNIQYF

J gene: TRBJ1-1
V gene: TRBV4-1
CDR3 protein: CASSGRDLAFF

J gene: TRBJ1-4
V gene: TRBV2
CDR3 protein: CASRKGQGNEKLFF